This T cell receptor beta chain emerged from a study of T cells in Graves' hyperthyroidism and ophthalmopathy. RNA transcripts yielded amplified TCR beta CDR3 regions. First-round RT-PCR with HTBI primers amplified the TCR CDR3 region. MiXCR, run by TCRdb on the multiplex PCR reads, gives a single entry per CDR3 protein. Of 650,000 to 750,000 distinct CDR3 sequences listed, less than 15% are singletons. The CDR3 is 16 amino acids. Germline V lookup: CDR1 SNHLY, CDR2 FYNNEI. The V gene lost 8 bases and the J gene lost 7 bases, with 24 bases spanning the gap. In this sample, this clonotype turned up many times. Among the patients, aged 18 to 65, hyperthyroidism was newly diagnosed and had lasted under 2 months.

The chain joins TRBV2 to TRBJ2-1; TRBD2 is a possible D gene (5 bases). The clonotype comes from a woman younger than 35 with Graves' hyperthyroidism. The material sequenced was blood. The CDR3 reads CASSARGEHKYNEQFF. In DNA, the CDR3 is TGTGCCAGCTCCGCTCGGGGTGAGCACAAGTATAATGAGCAGTTCTTC.